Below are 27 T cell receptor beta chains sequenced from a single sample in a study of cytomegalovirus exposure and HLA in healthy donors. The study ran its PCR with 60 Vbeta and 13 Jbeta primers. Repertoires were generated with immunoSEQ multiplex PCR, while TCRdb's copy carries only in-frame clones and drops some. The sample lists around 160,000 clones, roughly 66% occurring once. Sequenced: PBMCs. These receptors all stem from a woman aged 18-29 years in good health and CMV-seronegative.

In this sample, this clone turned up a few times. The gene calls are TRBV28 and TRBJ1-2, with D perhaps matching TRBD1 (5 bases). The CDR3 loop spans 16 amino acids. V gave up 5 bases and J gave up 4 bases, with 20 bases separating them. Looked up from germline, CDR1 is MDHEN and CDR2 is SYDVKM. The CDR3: CASSTPLRDLGYGYTF. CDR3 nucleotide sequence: TGTGCCAGCAGTACCCCCCTCAGGGATTTGGGCTATGGCTACACCTTC.

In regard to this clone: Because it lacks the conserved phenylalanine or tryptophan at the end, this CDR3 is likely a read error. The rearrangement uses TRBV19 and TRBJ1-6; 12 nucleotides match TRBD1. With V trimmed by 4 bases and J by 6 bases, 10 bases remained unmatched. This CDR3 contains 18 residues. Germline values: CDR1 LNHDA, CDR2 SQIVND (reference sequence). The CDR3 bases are TGTGCCAGTAGTACCCGGGACAGGGGGCTGTTCGGTAATTCACCCCTCCACCTT. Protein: CASSTRDRGLFGNSPLHL.

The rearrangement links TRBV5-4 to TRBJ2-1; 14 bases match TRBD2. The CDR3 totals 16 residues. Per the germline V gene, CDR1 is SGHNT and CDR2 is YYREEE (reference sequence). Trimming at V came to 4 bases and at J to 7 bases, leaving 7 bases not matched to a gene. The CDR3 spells CASSKGLAGVGNEQFF. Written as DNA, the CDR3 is TGTGCCAGCAGCAAGGGACTAGCGGGAGTAGGGAATGAGCAGTTCTTC.

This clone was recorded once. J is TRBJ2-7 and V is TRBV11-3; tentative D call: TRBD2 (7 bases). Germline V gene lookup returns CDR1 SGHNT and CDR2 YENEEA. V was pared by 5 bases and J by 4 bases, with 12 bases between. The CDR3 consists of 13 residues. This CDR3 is CASSGGALYEQYF. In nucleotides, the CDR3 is TGTGCCAGCAGCGGGGGGGCACTATACGAGCAGTACTTC.

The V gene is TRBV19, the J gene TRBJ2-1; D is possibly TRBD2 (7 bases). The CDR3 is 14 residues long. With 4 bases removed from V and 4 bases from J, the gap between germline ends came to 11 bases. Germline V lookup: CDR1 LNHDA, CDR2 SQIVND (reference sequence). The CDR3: CASSSGGYYNEQFF. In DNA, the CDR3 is TGTGCCAGTAGTAGCGGGGGCTATTACAATGAGCAGTTCTTC.

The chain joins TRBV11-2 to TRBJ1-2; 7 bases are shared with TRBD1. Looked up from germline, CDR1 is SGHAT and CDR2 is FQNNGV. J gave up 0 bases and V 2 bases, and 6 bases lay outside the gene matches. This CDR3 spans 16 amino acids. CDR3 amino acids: CASSLQGQEANYGYTF. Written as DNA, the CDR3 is TGTGCCAGCAGCTTACAAGGACAGGAGGCTAACTATGGCTACACCTTC.

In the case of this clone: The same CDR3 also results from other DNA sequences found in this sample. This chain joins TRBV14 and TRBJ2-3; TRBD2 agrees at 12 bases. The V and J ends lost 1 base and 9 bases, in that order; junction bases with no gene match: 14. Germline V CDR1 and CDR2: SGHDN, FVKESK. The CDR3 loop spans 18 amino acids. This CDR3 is CASSQVYRLAGAIDTQYF. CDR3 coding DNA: TGTGCCAGCAGCCAAGTCTATAGACTAGCGGGAGCTATAGACACGCAGTATTTT.

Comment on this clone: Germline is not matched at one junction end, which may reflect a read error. CDR3 sequence reads: CAGSRTGGPNYGYTF. In DNA, the CDR3 is TGTGCCGGCAGTCGAACAGGGGGACCTAACTATGGCTACACCTTC. This sequence joins TRBV6-5 and TRBJ1-2, with 8 bases fitting TRBD1. The CDR3 is 15 residues long. Germline V gene sequence: CDR1 MNHEY, CDR2 SVGAGI.

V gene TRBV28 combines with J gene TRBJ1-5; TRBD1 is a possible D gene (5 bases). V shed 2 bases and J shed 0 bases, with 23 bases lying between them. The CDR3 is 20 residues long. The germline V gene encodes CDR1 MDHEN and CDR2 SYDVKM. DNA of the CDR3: TGTGCCAGCAGTTTAACTGGGACCCAGGGCGGGGGGATTAGCAATCAGCCCCAGCATTTT. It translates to CASSLTGTQGGGISNQPQHF.

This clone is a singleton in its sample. The CDR3 here is CASSPRGGTDTQYF. The DNA of the CDR3 is TGTGCCAGCAGCCCGCGGGGGGGCACAGATACGCAGTATTTT. V gene TRBV7-2 combines with J gene TRBJ2-3, with 8 bases identical to TRBD2. CDR1 is SGHTA, CDR2 FQGNSA, per germline. Losses at the gene ends were 5 bases for V and 1 base for J; bases not matched to a gene: 2. CDR3 length equals 14 residues.

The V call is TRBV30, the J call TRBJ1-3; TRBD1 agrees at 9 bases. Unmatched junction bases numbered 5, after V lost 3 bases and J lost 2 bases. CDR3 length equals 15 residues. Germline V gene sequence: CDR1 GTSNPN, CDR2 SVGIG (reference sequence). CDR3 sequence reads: CAWRGQGLTGNTIYF. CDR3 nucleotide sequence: TGTGCCTGGAGAGGACAGGGGTTGACTGGAAACACCATATATTTT.

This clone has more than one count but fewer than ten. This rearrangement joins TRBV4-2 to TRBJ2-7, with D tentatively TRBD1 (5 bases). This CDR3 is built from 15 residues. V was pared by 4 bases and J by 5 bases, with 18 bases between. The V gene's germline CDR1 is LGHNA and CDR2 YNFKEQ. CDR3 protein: CASSPRTFVQDEQYF. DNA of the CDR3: TGTGCCAGCAGCCCCCGGACCTTCGTACAGGACGAGCAGTACTTC.

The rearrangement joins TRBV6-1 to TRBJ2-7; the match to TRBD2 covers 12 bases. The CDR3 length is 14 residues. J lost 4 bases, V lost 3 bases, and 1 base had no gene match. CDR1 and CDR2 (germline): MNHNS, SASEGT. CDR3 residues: CASSETSGSYEQYV. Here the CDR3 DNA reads TGTGCCAGCAGTGAGACTAGCGGGAGTTACGAGCAGTACGTC.

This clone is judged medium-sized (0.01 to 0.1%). The CDR3 loop reads CASSLDYQRRGANVLTF. CDR3 bases: TGTGCCAGCAGCTTAGATTACCAGCGTCGAGGGGCCAACGTCCTGACTTTC. This chain links TRBV11-1 with TRBJ2-6, with no clear D. V was clipped by 1 base and J by 4 bases, with 14 bases between them. Germline V CDR1 and CDR2: SGHAT, FQDESV (reference sequence). The CDR3 extends over 17 amino acids.

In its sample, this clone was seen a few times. CDR3 DNA sequence: TGTGCCAGCGGGGACAGGGGCTTGTACGAGCAGTACTTC. Its protein product is CASGDRGLYEQYF. The rearrangement links TRBV27 to TRBJ2-7; 10 bases map to TRBD1. CDR1 MNHEY and CDR2 SMNVEV come from the germline V gene (reference sequence). The J segment lost 4 bases and the V segment lost 8 bases, leaving 5 bases of the junction unmatched. The length of the CDR3 is 13 residues.

CDR3 residues: CASSHSRASGRNEQFF. DNA for the CDR3: TGTGCCAGCAGCCATTCGCGGGCTAGCGGGAGAAATGAGCAGTTCTTC. The chain couples TRBV13 to TRBJ2-1, with 10 positions matching TRBD2. The CDR3 extends over 16 amino acids. CDR1 is PRHDT, CDR2 FYEKMQ, per germline (reference sequence). V shed 5 bases, J shed 7 bases, and the junction held 11 bases outside the gene matches.

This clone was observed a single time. The CDR3 region is CASSLPREGITEAFF. Written as DNA, the CDR3 is TGTGCCAGTAGTTTACCCAGGGAAGGGATCACTGAAGCTTTCTTT. The chain recombines TRBV19 with TRBJ1-1, with D maybe TRBD1 (5 bases). The V gene's germline CDR1 is LNHDA and CDR2 SQIVND (reference sequence). Deletions cut 5 bases from V and 4 bases from J, with 17 bases between. The CDR3 runs to 15 residues.

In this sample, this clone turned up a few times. This CDR3 reads CASSLMGGNTEAFF. CDR3 in DNA: TGTGCCAGCAGCCTCATGGGGGGAAACACTGAAGCTTTCTTT. V is TRBV7-3 and J is TRBJ1-1, with a tentative D call TRBD1 (5 bases). This CDR3 is built from 14 residues. Germline values: CDR1 SGHTA, CDR2 FQGTGA. The ends were cut back, 5 bases at V and 2 bases at J, with 12 bases in the middle.

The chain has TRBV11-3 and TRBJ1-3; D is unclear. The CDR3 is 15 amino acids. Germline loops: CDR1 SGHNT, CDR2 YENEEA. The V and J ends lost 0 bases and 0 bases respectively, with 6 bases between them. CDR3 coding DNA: TGTGCCAGCAGCTTAGAGGCCTCCTCTGGAAACACCATATATTTT. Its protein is CASSLEASSGNTIYF.

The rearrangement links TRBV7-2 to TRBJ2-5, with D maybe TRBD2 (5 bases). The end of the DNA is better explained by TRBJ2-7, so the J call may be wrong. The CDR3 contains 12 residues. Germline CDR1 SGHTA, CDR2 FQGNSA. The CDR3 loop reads CASSLDGGEQYF. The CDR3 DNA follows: TGTGCCAGCAGCTTAGACGGAGGCGAGCAGTACTTC.

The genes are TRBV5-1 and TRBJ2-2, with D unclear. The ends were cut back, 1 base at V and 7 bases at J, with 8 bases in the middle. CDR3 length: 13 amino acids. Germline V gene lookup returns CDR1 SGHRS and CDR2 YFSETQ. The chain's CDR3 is CASSLNSHGELFF. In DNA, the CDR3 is TGCGCCAGCAGCTTGAATTCCCACGGGGAGCTGTTTTTT.

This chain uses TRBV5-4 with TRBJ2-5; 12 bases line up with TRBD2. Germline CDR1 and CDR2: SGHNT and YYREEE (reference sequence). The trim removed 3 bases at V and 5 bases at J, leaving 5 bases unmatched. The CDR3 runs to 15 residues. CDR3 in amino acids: CASSWTSGMGETQYF. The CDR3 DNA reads TGTGCCAGCAGCTGGACTAGCGGGATGGGGGAGACCCAGTACTTC. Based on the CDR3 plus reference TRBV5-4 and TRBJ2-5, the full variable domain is ETGVTQSPTHLIKTRGQQVTLRCSSQSGHNTVSWYQQALGQGPQFIFQYYREEENGRGNFPPRFSGLQFPNYSSELNVNALELDDSALYLCASSWTSGMGETQYFGPGTRLLVL.

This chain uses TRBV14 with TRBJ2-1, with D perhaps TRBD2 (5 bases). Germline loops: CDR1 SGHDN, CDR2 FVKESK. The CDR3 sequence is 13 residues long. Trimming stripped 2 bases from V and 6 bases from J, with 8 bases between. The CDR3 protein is CASSQRLTNEQFF. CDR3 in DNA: TGTGCCAGCAGCCAAAGACTAACCAATGAGCAGTTCTTC.

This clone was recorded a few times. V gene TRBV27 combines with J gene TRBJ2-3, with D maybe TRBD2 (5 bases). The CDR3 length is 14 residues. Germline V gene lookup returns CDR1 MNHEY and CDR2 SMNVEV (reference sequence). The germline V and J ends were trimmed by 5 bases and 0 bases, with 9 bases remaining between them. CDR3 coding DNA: TGTGCCAGCAGTCGCCGGACTAGCACAGATACGCAGTATTTT. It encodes CASSRRTSTDTQYF.

The DNA of the CDR3 is TGTGCCAGCAGTGACAGGGTGGAGTCCTATGGCTACACCTTC. The encoded protein is CASSDRVESYGYTF. The V and J genes are TRBV2 and TRBJ1-2; D might be TRBD1 (5 bases). Looked up from germline, CDR1 is SNHLY and CDR2 is FYNNEI. The CDR3 runs to 14 residues. V was shortened by 3 bases and J by 4 bases, with 12 bases between the two germline ends.

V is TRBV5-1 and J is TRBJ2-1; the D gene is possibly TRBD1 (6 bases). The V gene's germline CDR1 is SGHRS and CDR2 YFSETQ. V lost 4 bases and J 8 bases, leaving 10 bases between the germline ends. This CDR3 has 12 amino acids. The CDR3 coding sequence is TGCGCCAGCAGCGGCCAGGGGTATGAGCAGTTCTTC. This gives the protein CASSGQGYEQFF.

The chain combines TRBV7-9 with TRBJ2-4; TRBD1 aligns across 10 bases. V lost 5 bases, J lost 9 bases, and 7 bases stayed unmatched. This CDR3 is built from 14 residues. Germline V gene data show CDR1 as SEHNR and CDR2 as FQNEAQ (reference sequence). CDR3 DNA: TGTGCCAGCAGCCGAGGGGACAGGGGTCCCATTCAGTACTTC. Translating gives CASSRGDRGPIQYF. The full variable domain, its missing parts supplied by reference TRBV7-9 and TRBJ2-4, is DTGVSQNPRHKITKRGQNVTFRCDPISEHNRLYWYRQTLGQGPEFLTYFQNEAQLEKSRLLSDRFSAERPKGSFSTLEIQRTEQGDSAMYLCASSRGDRGPIQYFGAGTRLSVL.